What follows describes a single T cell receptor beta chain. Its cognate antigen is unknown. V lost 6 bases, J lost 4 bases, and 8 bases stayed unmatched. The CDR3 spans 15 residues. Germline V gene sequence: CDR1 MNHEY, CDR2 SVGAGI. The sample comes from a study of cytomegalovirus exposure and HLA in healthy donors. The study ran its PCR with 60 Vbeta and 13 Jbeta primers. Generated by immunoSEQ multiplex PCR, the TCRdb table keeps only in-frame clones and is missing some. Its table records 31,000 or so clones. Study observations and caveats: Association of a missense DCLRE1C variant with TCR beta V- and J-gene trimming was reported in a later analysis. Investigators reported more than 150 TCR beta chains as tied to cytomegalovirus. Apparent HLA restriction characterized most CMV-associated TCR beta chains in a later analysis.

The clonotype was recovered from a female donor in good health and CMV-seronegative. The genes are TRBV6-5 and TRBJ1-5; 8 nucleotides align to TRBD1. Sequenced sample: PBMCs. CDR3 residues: CASRADRGRNQPQHF. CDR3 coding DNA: TGTGCCAGCAGAGCCGACAGGGGCAGGAATCAGCCCCAGCATTTT.